This T cell receptor beta chain was captured in a study of T cell responses to AZD1222 COVID-19 vaccine. Overall study findings and caveats: There were repertoire samples only from the period after the peak T cell response.

TCRdb's table, derived via immunoSEQ multiplex PCR, lists solely in-frame clones and lacks some. The table includes some 130,000 clones, about four fifths detected once. Points on this clone: Its antigen is unknown.

Germline V lookup: CDR1 MNHNY, CDR2 SVGAGI (reference sequence). Between the trimmed V and J ends, which lost 2 bases and 7 bases, there was a span of 17 bases. The CDR3 is 16 amino acids. The chain is built from TRBV6-6 and TRBJ2-2; D could derive from TRBD1 or TRBD2 (6 bases each). This material consisted of peripheral blood, taken on day 0 of AZD1222 vaccination. This TCR was sampled from an adult in good health. This chain's CDR3 is CASSYIHGGGGGELFF. CDR3 nucleotide sequence: TGTGCCAGCAGTTACATCCACGGAGGAGGGGGCGGGGAGCTGTTTTTT.